These 32 T cell receptor beta chains were sequenced from one sample in a study of low-dose radiotherapy and immunotherapy resistance in tumors. Time point noted: before trial treatment. Covering alpha and beta chains, TRAV- and TRBV-specific primers were used for the first-strand cDNA. The TCRs were subjected to amplification over about 20 PCR cycles employing a constant-region primer in conjunction with a V-primer adapter. TCRdb used MiXCR to reprocess the reads, holding one entry per CDR3 protein. Here the sample spans roughly 76,000 distinct CDR3 sequences, approximately 20% being singletons. Here the sequenced sample was PBMCs, taken before treatment. The source of these receptors is a male donor with prostate cancer.

This clonotype came up many times. The chain joins TRBV19 to TRBJ2-3; D might be TRBD1 or TRBD2, each matching 5 bases. The DNA end lines up better with TRBJ2-5; the J call may be wrong. Per germline, CDR1 LNHDA and CDR2 SQIVND (reference sequence). CDR3 length: 14 amino acids. CDR3 in DNA: TGTGCCAGTAGTCCCGGGACCCTCGGGGAGACCCAGTACTTC. This sequence encodes CASSPGTLGETQYF.

This clonotype was detected many times. V usage is TRBV29-1 and J usage is TRBJ2-1; 15 nucleotides match TRBD2. The CDR3 consists of 17 residues. V lost 1 base to trimming and J lost 2 bases; unmatched junction nucleotides: 3. Germline V lookup: CDR1 SQVTM, CDR2 ANQGSEA. For the CDR3, the DNA is TGCAGCGTTGAAGGGACTAGCGGGGGGGTGACCTACAATGAGCAGTTCTTC. Its protein is CSVEGTSGGVTYNEQFF.

Many counts were recorded for this clonotype. The rearrangement joins TRBV7-9 to TRBJ1-1; D is ambiguous. The CDR3 is 12 amino acids. The germline V gene has CDR1 SEHNR and CDR2 FQNEAQ (reference sequence). Trimming took 6 bases from V and 0 from J, leaving 5 bases between them. CDR3 sequence reads: CASRDMNTEAFF. The CDR3 DNA follows: TGTGCCAGCAGAGACATGAACACTGAAGCTTTCTTT. Based on the CDR3 plus reference TRBV7-9 and TRBJ1-1, the full variable domain is DTGVSQNPRHKITKRGQNVTFRCDPISEHNRLYWYRQTLGQGPEFLTYFQNEAQLEKSRLLSDRFSAERPKGSFSTLEIQRTEQGDSAMYLCASRDMNTEAFFGQGTRLTVV.

This clonotype was found a few times. The rearrangement links TRBV5-1 to TRBJ2-6; D is undetermined. This CDR3 is 16 amino acids long. The V gene lost 0 bases and the J gene lost 2 bases, with 9 bases spanning the gap. The germline V gene has CDR1 SGHRS and CDR2 YFSETQ. Written as DNA, the CDR3 is TGCGCCAGCAGCTTGGGGGCGCCGACTGGGGCCAACGTCCTGACTTTC. Protein sequence: CASSLGAPTGANVLTF.

This clonotype was picked up many times. The rearrangement links TRBV3-1 to TRBJ1-1; a weak D match, TRBD1 (5 bases). This CDR3 region has 13 residues. From germline, CDR1 is LGHDT and CDR2 YNNKEL (reference sequence). V gave up 3 bases and J gave up 11 bases, with 16 bases separating them. CDR3 sequence reads: CASSHPAGVGAFF. DNA for the CDR3: TGTGCCAGCAGCCACCCGGCGGGGGTAGGGGCTTTCTTT.

This clonotype was recorded at least ten times. The chain carries TRBV3-1 and TRBJ1-6; D is undetermined. Germline-derived CDR1 and CDR2 are LGHDT and YNNKEL (reference sequence). The CDR3 contains 16 residues. The V end lost 5 bases, the J end lost 6 bases, and 17 bases lay between the germline ends. This CDR3 reads CASSFKTTSINSPLHF. The CDR3 DNA reads TGTGCCAGCAGCTTTAAGACGACAAGCATTAATTCACCCCTCCACTTT.

This sequence joins TRBV20-1 and TRBJ1-5; TRBD1 might be the D (6 bases). Trimming cost V 2 bases and J 1 base, with 6 bases left between them. CDR3 length: 13 amino acids. Germline loops: CDR1 DFQATT, CDR2 SNEGSKA (reference sequence). This chain's CDR3 is CSARQGSNQPQHF. The CDR3 bases are TGCAGTGCTAGACAGGGGAGCAATCAGCCCCAGCATTTT.

This clonotype was recorded at least ten times. The chain joins TRBV7-2 to TRBJ2-5; maybe TRBD2 (5 bases). Trimming took 4 bases from V and 3 from J, leaving 18 bases between them. The length of the CDR3 is 16 residues. Germline V lookup: CDR1 SGHTA, CDR2 FQGNSA. The CDR3 DNA is TGTGCCAGCAGCTCCCGAGGAGGTTTGGGTAAAGAGACCCAGTACTTC. It yields the protein CASSSRGGLGKETQYF. Complete variable domain (other parts from reference TRBV7-2 and TRBJ2-5): GAGVSQSPSNKVTEKGKDVELRCDPISGHTALYWYRQSLGQGLEFLIYFQGNSAPDKSGLPSDRFSAERTGGSVSTLTIQRTQQEDSAVYLCASSSRGGLGKETQYFGPGTRLLVL.

This clonotype is a singleton in its sample. A far bigger clonotype differs at one base, so this is likely a read error. The chain uses TRBV6-5 and TRBJ2-1, with 8 bases identical to TRBD1. V lost 7 bases and J lost 15; bases outside the gene matches: 11. The CDR3 loop spans 12 amino acids. Per the germline V gene, CDR1 is MNHEY and CDR2 is SVGAGI. The CDR3 spells CASTFTDRVPFF. CDR3 bases: TGTGCCAGCACGTTCACGGACAGGGTCCCGTTCTTC.

This clonotype came up many times. V gene TRBV9 combines with J gene TRBJ1-1; D unclear. Germline V CDR1 and CDR2: SGDLS, YYNGEE. This CDR3 spans 14 amino acids. Deletions cut 0 bases from V and 0 bases from J, with 6 bases between. The CDR3 reads CASSVGFMNTEAFF. The CDR3 bases are TGTGCCAGCAGCGTAGGTTTTATGAACACTGAAGCTTTCTTT.

This clonotype has a count of ten or more. The J gene is TRBJ2-3, the V gene TRBV19; no clear D. V was cut by 7 bases and J by 0 bases, with 14 bases left in between. CDR3 length: 15 residues. Germline CDR1 LNHDA, CDR2 SQIVND (reference sequence). Here the CDR3 reads CASTPSRVSTDTQYF. The CDR3 region has the DNA TGTGCCAGTACCCCATCCCGGGTAAGCACAGATACGCAGTATTTT. The full variable domain, rest sourced from reference TRBV19 and TRBJ2-3, is DGGITQSPKYLFRKEGQNVTLSCEQNLNHDAMYWYRQDPGQGLRLIYYSQIVNDFQKGDIAEGYSVSREKKESFPLTVTSAQKNPTAFYLCASTPSRVSTDTQYFGPGTRLTVL.

In this sample, this clonotype turned up many times. The chain has TRBV7-2 and TRBJ2-1, with 15 bases fitting TRBD2. Germline V CDR1 and CDR2: SGHTA, FQGNSA. The V and J ends lost 4 bases and 7 bases, in that order; junction bases with no gene match: 5. This CDR3 contains 16 residues. CDR3 sequence: CASSSGLAGGLNEQFF. The DNA for the CDR3 is TGTGCCAGCAGCTCCGGACTAGCGGGGGGGCTAAATGAGCAGTTCTTC.

This clonotype came up many times. The genes are TRBV7-2 and TRBJ2-1; 8 bases are shared with TRBD2. The CDR3 is 14 residues long. Unmatched junction bases numbered 5, after V lost 3 bases and J lost 7 bases. CDR1 SGHTA and CDR2 FQGNSA come from the germline V gene. Here the CDR3 DNA reads TGTGCCAGCAGCTTTATGGCTAGCGGGAATGAGCAGTTCTTC. It yields the protein CASSFMASGNEQFF. Together with reference TRBV7-2 and TRBJ2-1, the CDR3 gives the full variable domain: GAGVSQSPSNKVTEKGKDVELRCDPISGHTALYWYRQSLGQGLEFLIYFQGNSAPDKSGLPSDRFSAERTGGSVSTLTIQRTQQEDSAVYLCASSFMASGNEQFFGPGTRLTVL.

This clonotype showed up many times. J is TRBJ2-3 and V is TRBV11-2; 8 bases align to TRBD2. J gave up 2 bases and V 5 bases, and 3 bases lay outside the gene matches. Germline V gives CDR1 SGHAT, CDR2 FQNNGV. CDR3 length: 14 amino acids. For the CDR3, the DNA is TGTGCCAGCAGCGCGCGGGGGGACACAGATACGCAGTATTTT. Its protein product is CASSARGDTDTQYF.

There are many counts of this clonotype. The CDR3 sequence is CASSQPGTATLGQTQYF. In DNA form, the CDR3 reads TGCGCCAGCAGCCAACCCGGGACAGCAACGTTAGGGCAGACCCAGTACTTC. The J gene is TRBJ2-5, the V gene TRBV4-1; 7 nucleotides align to TRBD1. Germline values: CDR1 MGHRA, CDR2 YSYEKL. The CDR3 consists of 17 residues. J was trimmed by 6 bases and V by 2 bases; bases with no gene match: 15.

Notes on this clonotype: A much more abundant neighbour one base away suggests this may be a read error. The CDR3 does not close with the conserved phenylalanine or tryptophan, likely indicating a read error. CDR3 in amino acids: CASSLLGGYGYTY. The CDR3 DNA reads as TGTGCCAGCAGTCTGTTGGGTGGATATGGCTACACCTAC. The V and J genes are TRBV25-1 and TRBJ1-2; no definite D call. Germline CDR1 reads MGHDK; CDR2 reads SYGVNS. The CDR3 length is 13 residues. V lost 5 bases to trimming and J lost 5 bases, with 12 bases between them.

With regard to this clonotype: No DNA is shown, since the ends of the CDR3 on it are uncertain; the CDR3 is the one TCRdb lists. The gene calls are TRBV12-3 or TRBV12-4 and TRBJ2-2; TRBD1, as called in the table, went unchecked against the DNA. The CDR3 spans 17 residues, counting both ends. The CDR3 spells CASSLFPGEDTGELFFF.

A word on this clonotype: This is likely an artifact of a read error, given a far larger clone one base away. The CDR3 does not close with the conserved phenylalanine or tryptophan, likely indicating a read error. CDR3 amino acids: CASSLQRTDTQYL. The DNA of the CDR3 is TGTGCCAGCAGTTTACAGCGCACAGATACGCAGTATCTT. The chain recombines TRBV24-1 with TRBJ2-3; D is undetermined. This CDR3 region has 13 residues. CDR1 is KGHDR, CDR2 SFDVKD, per germline.

About this clonotype itself: A far larger clone lies a single base away; this is likely a read error. The chain is built from TRBV6-5 and TRBJ2-5; 8 bases match TRBD2. The germline gives CDR1 MNHEY, CDR2 SVGAGI. The CDR3 is made up of 13 amino acids. This CDR3 reads CASNQSGRETQCF. The CDR3 region has the DNA TGTGCCAGCAACCAAAGCGGGAGAGAGACCCAGTGCTTC.

In this sample, this clonotype turned up many times. This sequence joins TRBV20-1 and TRBJ2-1; 14 bases match TRBD2. The CDR3 length is 18 residues. The V gene end was trimmed by 2 bases and the J gene end by 2 bases; junction bases not matched to a gene: 8. Germline V lookup: CDR1 DFQATT, CDR2 SNEGSKA (reference sequence). The CDR3 DNA reads TGCAGTGCTAGACTCCGGACTAGCGGGAGGTCAACCTACAATGAGCAGTTCTTC. As protein: CSARLRTSGRSTYNEQFF.

This clonotype has a count of ten or more. The chain joins TRBV7-8 to TRBJ2-1; TRBD1 matches at 7 bases. The V segment lost 5 bases and the J segment 6 bases; nucleotides outside the gene matches: 4. The CDR3 contains 13 residues. CDR1 and CDR2 (germline): SGHVS, FQNEAQ. The CDR3 loop is CASSKTGTNEQFF. The CDR3 nucleotides are TGTGCCAGCAGCAAGACAGGGACCAATGAGCAGTTCTTC.

This clonotype has at least ten counts. This chain links TRBV29-1 with TRBJ2-3; D uncertain. The V gene's germline CDR1 is SQVTM and CDR2 ANQGSEA. This CDR3 spans 17 amino acids. The V end was cut by 2 bases, the J end by 3 bases, with 21 bases between. The CDR3 spells CSVELSLWGVRTDTQYF. The DNA for the CDR3 is TGCAGCGTTGAACTCTCTCTTTGGGGTGTTAGGACAGATACGCAGTATTTT.

Many counts were recorded for this clonotype. This chain joins TRBV7-8 and TRBJ2-1, with unresolved D. CDR1 and CDR2 (germline): SGHVS, FQNEAQ. Trimming removed 5 bases at V and 10 bases at J, with 12 bases between. CDR3 length equals 12 residues. Here the CDR3 DNA reads TGTGCCAGCAGCCTCCGAGTCGGAGAGCAGTTCTTC. Translated, it gives CASSLRVGEQFF.

This clonotype was seen many times. This sequence joins TRBV10-3 and TRBJ2-7; D is undetermined. Looked up from germline, CDR1 is ENHRY and CDR2 is SYGVKD. The CDR3 spans 13 residues. V was shortened by 2 bases and J by 6 bases, with 11 bases between the two germline ends. CDR3 region: CAISETNPPEQYF. The CDR3 DNA follows: TGTGCCATCAGTGAGACTAATCCTCCCGAGCAGTACTTC.

This clonotype has ten or more counts. The genes are TRBV4-1 and TRBJ2-1, with D unclear. V was trimmed by 1 base and J by 6 bases, leaving 10 bases between them. CDR3 length: 14 residues. Germline V CDR1 and CDR2: MGHRA, YSYEKL. Here the CDR3 reads CASSQATTGNEQFF. In nucleotides, the CDR3 is TGCGCCAGCAGCCAAGCAACTACGGGCAATGAGCAGTTCTTC.

This clonotype was seen ten or more times. V is TRBV6-6 and J is TRBJ2-5, with 8 nucleotides matching TRBD2. Trimming at V came to 6 bases and at J to 5 bases, leaving 11 bases not matched to a gene. The length of the CDR3 is 15 residues. From germline, CDR1 is MNHNY and CDR2 SVGAGI (reference sequence). CDR3 amino acids: CASRGASGGEETQYF. As DNA, the CDR3 is TGTGCCAGCAGAGGGGCCAGCGGGGGAGAGGAGACCCAGTACTTC.

Ten or more counts support this clonotype. V is TRBV7-9 and J is TRBJ2-3; weak D call: TRBD1 (5 bases). V lost 5 bases and J lost 4, with 13 bases in between. CDR1 and CDR2 from the germline V gene are SEHNR and FQNEAQ (reference sequence). The CDR3 runs to 14 residues. The CDR3 coding sequence is TGTGCCAGCAGCGGCAGGGTCGATGCAGATACGCAGTATTTT. Its protein product is CASSGRVDADTQYF.

The sample holds a few counts of this clonotype. The rearrangement uses TRBV29-1 and TRBJ2-1; tentatively, D is TRBD2 (6 bases). Looked up from germline, CDR1 is SQVTM and CDR2 is ANQGSEA. The CDR3 spans 13 residues. The ends were cut back, 7 bases at V and 5 bases at J, with 15 bases in the middle. CDR3 sequence: CSASRGNHNEQFF. The CDR3 nucleotides are TGCAGCGCTTCCCGGGGGAACCACAATGAGCAGTTCTTC.

Note on this clonotype: This may be a read error: a much more frequent sequence differs by one nucleotide. V and J are TRBV19 and TRBJ2-1; TRBD2 might be the D (5 bases). The CDR3 has 14 residues. The germline V gene has CDR1 LNHDA and CDR2 SQIVND (reference sequence). The CDR3 DNA reads TGTGCCAGTAACGAGAGGGCCCCATTTAATGTGCAGTTCTTC. Amino acids: CASNERAPFNVQFF.

This clonotype has ten or more counts. The chain employs TRBV7-2 and TRBJ2-3; weak D call: TRBD1 (5 bases). The CDR3 is made up of 11 amino acids. Germline lookup yields CDR1 SGHTA and CDR2 FQGNSA. V shed 5 bases and J shed 9 bases, with 9 bases lying between them. CDR3 residues: CASSGASTQYF. CDR3 DNA: TGTGCCAGCAGCGGGGCCTCCACGCAGTATTTT.

This clonotype was seen repeatedly, ten times or more. The chain uses TRBV7-2 and TRBJ2-2; 10 nucleotides match TRBD1. Germline V gene lookup returns CDR1 SGHTA and CDR2 FQGNSA. The CDR3 length is 15 residues. Losses at the gene ends were 0 bases for V and 11 bases for J; bases not matched to a gene: 6. This CDR3 is CASSLAGQGVGELFF. The CDR3 bases are TGTGCCAGCAGCTTAGCAGGACAGGGGGTAGGAGAGCTGTTTTTT.

V usage is TRBV3-1 and J usage is TRBJ2-3, with a possible D match to TRBD2 (6 bases). Looked up from germline, CDR1 is LGHDT and CDR2 is YNNKEL (reference sequence). The CDR3 length is 16 residues. The germline V and J ends were trimmed by 2 bases and 1 base, with 13 bases remaining between them. The CDR3 DNA is TGTGCCAGCAGCCAAACCACGGGAGCTCGCACAGATACGCAGTATTTT. Translating gives CASSQTTGARTDTQYF.